These T cell receptor beta chains were read from a single sample in a study of blood T cell repertoires in COVID-19. Libraries were prepared by immunoSEQ multiplex PCR; TCRdb keeps only in-frame clonotypes and omits some of them. Among approximately 290,000 clones listed, roughly 91% were seen once. Sequencing used peripheral blood. All receptors derive from a young woman with COVID-19, enrolled during active disease. CDR3s include the opening cysteine and the closing phenylalanine or tryptophan. A D gene is named only where the DNA matches it firmly. Some rows mark clone size as missing; the rest say once, few, many or name a class of expanded clone.

v_call	clone_size	j_call	d_call	cdr3_nt	cdr3_aa
TRBV27	NA	TRBJ1-2	NA	TGTGCCAGCAGTTTAAGGGGTGACTATGGCTACACCTTC	CASSLRGDYGYTF
TRBV2	NA	TRBJ1-5	TRBD1	TGTGCCAGCCTACCGACAGGGGGAGATCAGCCCCAGCATTTT	CASLPTGGDQPQHF
TRBV3-1/TRBV3-2	NA	TRBJ1-2	NA	TGTGCCAGCAGCCAAGGCGGCTATGGCTACACCTTC	CASSQGGYGYTF
TRBV6-1	NA	TRBJ1-2	NA	TGTGCCAGCAGTGAAGATGCAGGGATACACTATGGCTACACCTTC	CASSEDAGIHYGYTF
TRBV7-9	once	TRBJ1-6	NA	TGTGCCAGCAGCTTACTGGGCTCCAATTCACCCCTCCACTTT	CASSLLGSNSPLHF
TRBV5-6	once	TRBJ1-1	NA	TGTGCCAGCAGCTTGGAGATCGGGGCTGAAGCTTTCTTT	CASSLEIGAEAFF
TRBV19	NA	TRBJ2-1	TRBD2	TGTGCCAGTAGTATAGATGGGCGGGGGGGCAGGAAAAATGAGCAGTTCTTC	CASSIDGRGGRKNEQFF
TRBV7-9	NA	TRBJ2-1	NA	TGTGCCAGCAAGGAGGGTGACAATGAGCAGTTCTTC	CASKEGDNEQFF
TRBV10-1	NA	TRBJ1-5	NA	TGCGCCAGCATCTGGATCGGGTGTCAGCCCCAGCATTTT	CASIWIGCQPQHF
TRBV4-2	few	TRBJ1-4	NA	TGTGCCAGCAGCCAAGATTTTGGGAGGGGTGAAAAACTGTTTTTT	CASSQDFGRGEKLFF
TRBV5-1	NA	TRBJ2-1	TRBD2	TGCGCCAGCAGGGGGCGGGGGTACAATGAGCAGTTCTTC	CASRGRGYNEQFF
TRBV10-3	NA	TRBJ2-7	TRBD1	TGTGCCATCAGTGATAGCGGACAGGGACCTTACGAGCAGTACTTC	CAISDSGQGPYEQYF
TRBV5-5	NA	TRBJ2-5	NA	TGTGCCAGCAGCTTGGGAGGGGGGGCCCTCGAGACCCAGTACTTC	CASSLGGGALETQYF
TRBV19	NA	TRBJ1-1	TRBD1	TGTGCCACCCAAAGGGGGCCGGATGAAGCTTTCTTT	CATQRGPDEAFF
TRBV7-6	NA	TRBJ2-7	TRBD2	TGTGCCAGCAGCTTATATGGCGGGGGGTTTTCCTACGAGCAGTACTTC	CASSLYGGGFSYEQYF
TRBV4-1	NA	TRBJ2-7	TRBD2	TGCGCCAGCAGCCAAGGAGGAGGGACTAGAACGCCGTACTTC	CASSQGGGTRTPYF
TRBV7-9	NA	TRBJ1-1	NA	TGTGCCAGCAGCCCGGTTGCGGGAGGCACTGAAGCTTTCTTT	CASSPVAGGTEAFF
TRBV30	once	TRBJ2-2	NA	TGTGCCTGGAGTCGCGGGGCCGGGGAGCTGTTTTTT	CAWSRGAGELFF
TRBV2	few	TRBJ2-4	TRBD2	TGTGCCAGCAGTGAATCCCTGGGAAGAAGCGGGGGGGCCAAAAACATTCAGTACTTC	CASSESLGRSGGAKNIQYF
TRBV9	NA	TRBJ2-3	TRBD2	TGTGCCAGCAGCGTAAGAGCGGGGGCCCGAGGGACAGATACGCAGTATTTT	CASSVRAGARGTDTQYF
TRBV5-1	NA	TRBJ2-3	NA	TGCGCCAGCAGCCTGCGGACAGCAAATACGCAGTATTTT	CASSLRTANTQYF
TRBV29-1	once	TRBJ1-2	TRBD1	TGCAGCGTAGGAGAGGACGGGACAGGGCGTGCTCCTGGCTACACCTTC	CSVGEDGTGRAPGYTF
TRBV27	NA	TRBJ2-2	NA	TGTGCCAGCAGTTTTTTAGGCGACATGGTCATAAACACCGGGGAGCTGTTTTTT	CASSFLGDMVINTGELFF
TRBV7-6	NA	TRBJ2-2	NA	TGTGCCAGCAGCTCCGGGAACAATCCGGACGGGGAGCTGTTTTTT	CASSSGNNPDGELFF
TRBV5-1	NA	TRBJ2-5	TRBD1	TGCGCCAGCAGCCACCGGGACAGGGGGTCAGAGACCCAGTACTTC	CASSHRDRGSETQYF
TRBV12-5	NA	TRBJ1-4	TRBD1	TGTGCTAGTGGTGGGGGGGACAGGCCGGAGAGGCTGTTTTTT	CASGGGDRPERLFF
TRBV3-1/TRBV3-2	NA	TRBJ2-5	TRBD2	TGTGCCAGCAGCCCGGGGGGACTACCCTTGAAGACCCAGTACTTC	CASSPGGLPLKTQYF
TRBV7-8	NA	TRBJ2-1	NA	TGTGCCAGCAGCTTAGCCGAAGCGGAGCAGTTCTTC	CASSLAEAEQFF
TRBV27	NA	TRBJ1-2	NA	TGTGCCAGCAGTAGAACGAGGCTTGCTAACTATGGCTACACCTTC	CASSRTRLANYGYTF
TRBV28	NA	TRBJ2-7	NA	TGTGCCAGCAGTAACAGAATTGGGGAGCAGTACTTC	CASSNRIGEQYF
TRBV6-1	NA	TRBJ1-2	NA	TGTGCCAGCAGTGAACTCGGAGGTTACGGCTACACCTTC	CASSELGGYGYTF
TRBV20-1	NA	TRBJ1-2	TRBD1	TGCAGTGGACAGGGGAACTATGGCTACACCTTC	CSGQGNYGYTF
TRBV28	few	TRBJ2-3	NA	TGTGCCAGCAGTTTTTATCAGACAGATACGCAGTATTTT	CASSFYQTDTQYF
TRBV5-6	NA	TRBJ1-5	NA	TGTGCCAGCAGCTTGGTGGGGCCCAATCAGCCCCAGCATTTT	CASSLVGPNQPQHF
TRBV19	NA	TRBJ1-1	TRBD1	TGTGCCAGTAGTATTCCAGGGGGTGTTACTGAAGCTTTCTTT	CASSIPGGVTEAFF
TRBV7-2	NA	TRBJ1-1	NA	TGTGCCAGCAGCTTCCGGGGTGGGGTCACGGCTCGGGACACTGAAGCTTTCTTT	CASSFRGGVTARDTEAFF
TRBV4-1	few	TRBJ2-2	NA	TGCGCCAGCAGCTATAGTACCGGGGAGCTGTTTTTT	CASSYSTGELFF
TRBV5-5	NA	TRBJ1-4	NA	TGTGCCAGCAGCTTGGGGCAGGGCCACGTTGCTAATGAAAAACTGTTTTTT	CASSLGQGHVANEKLFF
TRBV15	once	TRBJ1-1	NA	TGTGCCACCAGCAGATTAGGGGGGGCAAGGACTGAAGCTTTCTTT	CATSRLGGARTEAFF
TRBV7-9	once	TRBJ2-7	TRBD1	TGTGCCAGCAGTTCCGGGACAGGGTGGTCCTACGAGCAGTACTTC	CASSSGTGWSYEQYF
TRBV19	NA	TRBJ1-3	NA	TGTGCCAGTAGTACCACCTCTGCGGGAAACACCATATATTTT	CASSTTSAGNTIYF
TRBV4-1	NA	TRBJ1-5	NA	TGCGCCAGCAGCCAAGGGCCCGACAGATTCAATCAGCCCCAGCATTTT	CASSQGPDRFNQPQHF
TRBV16	NA	TRBJ1-1	NA	TGTGCCAGCAGCCCCTCGGGGAGGGTTAATGGTGAAGCTTTCTTT	CASSPSGRVNGEAFF
TRBV19	NA	TRBJ1-3	NA	TGTGCCAGTAGACTGACAGGCTCTGGAAACACCATATATTTT	CASRLTGSGNTIYF
TRBV28	NA	TRBJ1-3	TRBD1	TGTGCCAGCAGTGACTCTGGACAGGGGAACACCATATATTTT	CASSDSGQGNTIYF
TRBV4-1	NA	TRBJ2-3	TRBD2	TGCGCCAGCAGCCTCCGGGGGGGGCCAAGCACAGATACGCAGTATTTT	CASSLRGGPSTDTQYF
TRBV5-6	NA	TRBJ1-4	NA	TGTGCCAGCAGCTTAAAACTGTTAGGGACACAGAAACTGTTTTTT	CASSLKLLGTQKLFF
TRBV19	NA	TRBJ1-1	NA	TGTGCCAGTAAGCGGCCCCTTACTGAAGCTTTCTTT	CASKRPLTEAFF
TRBV24-1	NA	TRBJ2-1	NA	TGTGCCACCAGTGATTTGAGTGTCCCCCCGAGCTCCTACAATGAGCAGTTCTTC	CATSDLSVPPSSYNEQFF